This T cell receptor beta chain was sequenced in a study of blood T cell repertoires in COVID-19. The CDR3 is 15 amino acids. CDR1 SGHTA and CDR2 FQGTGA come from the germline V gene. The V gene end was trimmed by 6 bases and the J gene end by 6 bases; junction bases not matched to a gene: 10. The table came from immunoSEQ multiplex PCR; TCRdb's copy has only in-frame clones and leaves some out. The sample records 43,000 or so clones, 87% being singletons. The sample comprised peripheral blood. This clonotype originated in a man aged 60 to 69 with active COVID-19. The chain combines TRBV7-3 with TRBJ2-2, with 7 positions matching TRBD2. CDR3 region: CASSPMGGAPGELFF. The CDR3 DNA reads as TGTGCCAGCAGTCCGATGGGAGGGGCCCCCGGGGAGCTGTTTTTT. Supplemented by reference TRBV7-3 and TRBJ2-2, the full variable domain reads GAGVSQTPSNKVTEKGKYVELRCDPISGHTALYWYRQSLGQGPEFLIYFQGTGAADDSGLPNDRFFAVRPEGSVSTLKIQRTERGDSAVYLCASSPMGGAPGELFFGEGSRLTVL.